This T cell receptor beta chain is from a study of cytomegalovirus exposure and HLA in healthy donors. General study results and limits: When presence/absence was analysed, sequencing depth was taken to be roughly uniform across donors. A later analysis showed TCR association rates differing by HLA locus, peaking at DRB1 and lowest at HLA-C. A previous analysis found most TCR beta V segments productive roughly 90% or roughly 30% of the time. Another analysis was done later, and it associated more than 15,000 TCR beta sequences with HLA alleles at 0.05 false discovery rate.

With V trimmed by 5 bases and J by 5 bases, 5 bases remained unmatched. This CDR3 is 14 amino acids long. CDR1 is SGHTS, CDR2 YDEGEE, per germline. The PCR had 60 Vbeta and 13 Jbeta primers. This table comes from immunoSEQ multiplex PCR, and its TCRdb copy is limited to in-frame clones, with some not included. Of 130,000 or so clones in the sample, around 80% are singletons; the top ten hold around 1.5%. This clone came up a few times. Its matching antigen is unknown. The receptor was derived from a woman between 18 and 29 years old in good health and CMV-seronegative. Sequenced input: PBMCs. This chain uses TRBV5-8 with TRBJ2-5, with 11 bases aligning to TRBD1. The CDR3: CASRDRGRSETQYF. DNA of the CDR3: TGTGCCAGCAGGGACAGGGGGCGTTCTGAGACCCAGTACTTC. Full variable domain (remainder filled in from reference TRBV5-8 and TRBJ2-5): EAGVTQSPTHLIKTRGQQATLRCSPISGHTSVYWYQQALGLGLQFLLWYDEGEERNRGNFPPRFSGRQFPNYSSELNVNALELEDSALYLCASRDRGRSETQYFGPGTRLLVL.